Shown below are 6 T cell receptor beta chains from a single sample sequenced in a study of T cells in Graves' hyperthyroidism and ophthalmopathy. Researchers took RNA transcripts and amplified the TCR beta CDR3 regions from them. RT-PCR in the first round (using the HTBI primer set) targeted the TCR CDR3. In TCRdb, the multiplex PCR reads were re-called with MiXCR into one record per CDR3 protein. The table has roughly 740,000 distinct CDR3 sequences, over 15% seen once. The source material was blood. Receptor source: a man between 18 and 29 years old with Graves' hyperthyroidism.

This clonotype occurred a few times. J is TRBJ1-1 and V is TRBV14; 12 bases agree with TRBD1. Germline V gene data show CDR1 as SGHDN and CDR2 as FVKESK. The CDR3 consists of 17 residues. With V trimmed by 3 bases and J by 2 bases, 7 bases remained unmatched. This CDR3 reads CASSQPGQGALNTEAFF. As DNA, the CDR3 is TGTGCCAGCAGCCAGCCGGGACAGGGGGCTCTCAACACTGAAGCTTTCTTT.

This clonotype was detected ten times or more. The chain couples TRBV2 to TRBJ1-1, with D possibly being TRBD1 (5 bases). From germline, CDR1 is SNHLY and CDR2 FYNNEI. The CDR3 is 14 amino acids. With 6 bases removed from V and 1 base from J, the gap between germline ends came to 12 bases. Written as DNA, the CDR3 is TGTGCCAGCAGAGTCAGGGCTGGGAACACTGAAGCTTTCTTT. Protein: CASRVRAGNTEAFF.

At least ten counts were recorded for this clonotype. The chain links TRBV27 to TRBJ2-4; D unresolved. Germline V gene data show CDR1 as MNHEY and CDR2 as SMNVEV (reference sequence). V dropped 5 bases and J dropped 1 base, with 18 bases sitting between them. There are 17 residues in the CDR3. For the CDR3, the DNA is TGTGCCAGCAGTCGAGTAGGCCTAACTATTGCCAAAAACATTCAGTACTTC. It codes for CASSRVGLTIAKNIQYF.

This clonotype was detected only a few times. J is TRBJ1-2 and V is TRBV7-9; D is undetermined. Germline V lookup: CDR1 SEHNR, CDR2 FQNEAQ (reference sequence). Between the trimmed V and J ends, which lost 1 base and 5 bases, there was a span of 17 bases. CDR3 length: 16 residues. CDR3 in DNA: TGTGCCAGCAGCTTAGAATCTCGGGGTTTCCTATATGGCTACACCTTC. Translation: CASSLESRGFLYGYTF.

This clonotype was seen ten or more times. This rearrangement joins TRBV2 to TRBJ2-1; D remains unclear. V shed 4 bases and J shed 6 bases, with 16 bases lying between them. This CDR3 comprises 15 residues. Germline V lookup: CDR1 SNHLY, CDR2 FYNNEI. The CDR3 DNA follows: TGTGCCAGCAGTGGAGGACCCGCCCCGGGCAATGAGCAGTTCTTC. It is translated as CASSGGPAPGNEQFF.

This clonotype appeared many times. The rearrangement links TRBV19 to TRBJ2-1; 11 bases match TRBD2. The germline V gene has CDR1 LNHDA and CDR2 SQIVND (reference sequence). This CDR3 comprises 15 residues. V lost 5 bases and J lost 8; bases outside the gene matches: 8. CDR3 DNA: TGTGCCAGTAGTCTAGCGGGAGGTACTAGGTATGAGCAGTTCTTC. Translating gives CASSLAGGTRYEQFF.